Presented here are 29 T cell receptor beta chains from one specimen sequenced in a study of blood T cell repertoires in COVID-19. Profiled with immunoSEQ multiplex PCR; TCRdb holds only in-frame clones, not every one. The profile shows 270,000 or so clones, under 90% of them singletons. Sequences were obtained from peripheral blood. The source of these receptors is a human donor in a cohort sampled during active COVID-19.

V and J are TRBV10-3 and TRBJ2-7; possible D gene TRBD1, 5 bases. The CDR3 runs to 15 residues. V was clipped by 6 bases and J by 0 bases, with 15 bases between them. Germline V gene lookup returns CDR1 ENHRY and CDR2 SYGVKD. This CDR3 is CAISQGDASSYEQYF. The CDR3 region has the DNA TGTGCCATCAGCCAGGGTGACGCTAGCTCCTACGAGCAGTACTTC.

This chain links TRBV28 with TRBJ2-3, with 8 bases lining up with TRBD2. The CDR3 contains 15 residues. V lost 6 bases to trimming and J lost 6 bases; unmatched junction nucleotides: 11. Germline V gives CDR1 MDHEN, CDR2 SYDVKM. In nucleotides, the CDR3 is TGTGCCAGCAGGTTCCTCGGGGGGGCCGACGATACGCAGTATTTT. Its protein product is CASRFLGGADDTQYF.

The V gene is TRBV24-1, the J gene TRBJ1-2; the match to TRBD1 covers 9 bases. This CDR3 spans 14 amino acids. Germline trimming cut 7 bases from V and 2 bases from J; bases unmatched to any gene: 4. From germline, CDR1 is KGHDR and CDR2 SFDVKD. This chain's CDR3 is CATRAGQGNYGYTF. The CDR3 DNA reads as TGTGCCACCAGGGCTGGACAGGGGAACTATGGCTACACCTTC.

Worth noting for this clone: Germline and junction disagree at one end, which may indicate a read error. The chain uses TRBV7-7 and TRBJ2-5; TRBD2 aligns across 8 bases. Germline V gene lookup returns CDR1 SSHAT and CDR2 FNYEAQ (reference sequence). The CDR3 sequence is 16 residues long. CDR3 sequence (DNA): TGTGCTAGCAGTTTAAAGGGGGACCTAGCGGGAGAGACCCAGTACTTC. The encoded protein is CASSLKGDLAGETQYF.

The chain joins TRBV6-2 or TRBV6-3 to TRBJ2-7; TRBD2 matches 10 bases. The germline V gene encodes CDR1 MNHEY and CDR2 SVGEGT. The V gene end was trimmed by 3 bases and the J gene end by 2 bases; junction bases not matched to a gene: 19. The CDR3 has 20 amino acids. CDR3 nucleotides: TGTGCCAGCAGTTATCGAAGAAGCCACCCAACCGGGACTAGCGCCTACGAGCAGTACTTC. This translates into CASSYRRSHPTGTSAYEQYF.

The J gene is TRBJ1-1, the V gene TRBV11-1, with TRBD1 as a possible D gene (6 bases). The CDR3 has 13 residues. Germline-derived CDR1 and CDR2 are SGHAT and FQDESV (reference sequence). Trimming took 2 bases from V and 7 from J, leaving 11 bases between them. CDR3 nucleotides: TGTGCCAGCAGCTTACGGGCAGGGGTTGAAGCTTTCTTT. Amino acids: CASSLRAGVEAFF.

The chain recombines TRBV5-3 with TRBJ2-4; TRBD1 matches at 8 bases. TRBV5-3 is given ORF status, its function remaining uncertain. J gave up 0 bases and V 9 bases, and 11 bases lay outside the gene matches. The CDR3 is made up of 16 amino acids. DNA for the CDR3: TGTGCCACTAGGGGACAGGTTATTTTAGCCAAAAACATTCAGTACTTC. Its translation: CATRGQVILAKNIQYF.

This rearrangement joins TRBV19 to TRBJ1-5; maybe TRBD1 (5 bases). The CDR3 has 19 amino acids. V was shortened by 3 bases and J by 0 bases, with 21 bases between the two germline ends. Germline values: CDR1 LNHDA, CDR2 SQIVND (reference sequence). In DNA form, the CDR3 reads TGTGCCAGTAGTATCGGACCAGGAGCGGGGGGTTATAGCAATCAGCCCCAGCATTTT. This gives the protein CASSIGPGAGGYSNQPQHF.

CDR3 residues: CASSQEWEGEVRQFF. CDR3 nucleotides: TGTGCCAGCAGCCAAGAATGGGAAGGGGAGGTCAGGCAGTTCTTC. The chain joins TRBV3-1 (or the pseudogene TRBV3-2) to TRBJ2-1, with D tentatively TRBD2 (6 bases). V lost 0 bases to trimming and J lost 12 bases, with 18 bases between them. The CDR3 totals 15 residues. Per the germline V gene, CDR1 is LGHDT and CDR2 is YNNKEL (reference sequence).

The chain has TRBV29-1 and TRBJ1-1; 7 bases agree with TRBD1. The V segment lost 7 bases and the J segment 2 bases; nucleotides outside the gene matches: 7. This CDR3 is 13 amino acids long. Germline CDR1 SQVTM, CDR2 ANQGSEA. CDR3 DNA sequence: TGCAGCGCCCGACAGGGACCCAACACTGAAGCTTTCTTT. This encodes CSARQGPNTEAFF.

The V gene is TRBV7-9, the J gene TRBJ2-7; a weak D match, TRBD1 (6 bases). The CDR3 length is 14 residues. CDR1 and CDR2 from the germline V gene are SEHNR and FQNEAQ (reference sequence). V was pared by 3 bases and J by 0 bases, with 9 bases between. The CDR3 here is CASSFQGYSYEQYF. The CDR3, as DNA: TGTGCCAGCAGCTTCCAGGGGTACTCCTACGAGCAGTACTTC.

V gene TRBV29-1 combines with J gene TRBJ2-7; D remains unclear. Trimming took off 6 bases at V and 2 bases at J, with 8 bases between the two ends. The CDR3 runs 11 residues. The germline gives CDR1 SQVTM, CDR2 ANQGSEA. This CDR3 is CSVGGPYEQYF. The CDR3 region has the DNA TGCAGCGTCGGTGGTCCCTACGAGCAGTACTTC.

The gene calls are TRBV19 and TRBJ2-7, with TRBD1 matching over 7 bases. The CDR3 is made up of 18 amino acids. CDR1 and CDR2 (germline): LNHDA, SQIVND (reference sequence). The V gene end was trimmed by 8 bases and the J gene end by 4 bases; junction bases not matched to a gene: 23. CDR3 loop: CASQPEGARSVPPYEQYF. The CDR3 region has the DNA TGTGCCAGTCAGCCAGAGGGGGCTCGGAGCGTGCCTCCTTACGAGCAGTACTTC.

V gene TRBV2 combines with J gene TRBJ2-7; TRBD2 agrees at 16 bases. V dropped 8 bases and J dropped 5; count of bases not matched to a gene: 15. This CDR3 contains 18 residues. Germline CDR1 and CDR2: SNHLY and FYNNEI. CDR3 nucleotides: TGTGCCAGCCAACCGGTCGGGGGACTAGCGGGAGGGCCGGACGAGCAGTACTTC. It translates to CASQPVGGLAGGPDEQYF. The whole variable domain, filled in from reference TRBV2 and TRBJ2-7, reads EPEVTQTPSHQVTQMGQEVILRCVPISNHLYFYWYRQILGQKVEFLVSFYNNEISEKSEIFDDQFSVERPDGSNFTLKIRSTKLEDSAMYFCASQPVGGLAGGPDEQYFGPGTRLTVT.

The chain employs TRBV18 and TRBJ1-1; TRBD1 might be the D (6 bases). Trimming shortened V by 2 bases and J by 5 bases, and 15 bases separated the two germline ends. The CDR3 has 15 amino acids. Germline CDR1 reads KGHSH; CDR2 reads LQKENI. CDR3 amino acids: CASSPNSGRGTEAFF. CDR3 nucleotide sequence: TGTGCCAGCTCACCAAATAGTGGTAGGGGGACTGAAGCTTTCTTT.

The J gene is TRBJ1-5, the V gene TRBV10-3; D uncertain. Germline V gives CDR1 ENHRY, CDR2 SYGVKD. The CDR3 is 12 residues long. V was trimmed by 3 bases and J by 4 bases, leaving 4 bases between them. The CDR3 DNA reads as TGTGCCATCAGTGACGGGAATCAGCCCCAGCATTTT. Its translation: CAISDGNQPQHF.

This clone showed up just a few times. The genes are TRBV7-9 and TRBJ2-7; 7 nucleotides agree with TRBD1. V dropped 7 bases and J dropped 2; count of bases not matched to a gene: 11. This CDR3 has 15 amino acids. The V gene's germline CDR1 is SEHNR and CDR2 FQNEAQ (reference sequence). The DNA of the CDR3 is TGTGCCAGCACCCGTGCGACAGGGATCCCCTACGAGCAGTACTTC. This gives the protein CASTRATGIPYEQYF. Full variable domain (remainder filled in from reference TRBV7-9 and TRBJ2-7): DTGVSQNPRHKITKRGQNVTFRCDPISEHNRLYWYRQTLGQGPEFLTYFQNEAQLEKSRLLSDRFSAERPKGSFSTLEIQRTEQGDSAMYLCASTRATGIPYEQYFGPGTRLTVT.

V usage is TRBV28 and J usage is TRBJ2-7; maybe TRBD1 (6 bases). Trimming left V 4 bases short and J 0 bases short, with 10 bases between. The V gene's germline CDR1 is MDHEN and CDR2 SYDVKM. The CDR3 length is 14 residues. CDR3 in amino acids: CASSWTVSSYEQYF. The CDR3 nucleotides read TGTGCCAGCAGTTGGACAGTTAGCTCCTACGAGCAGTACTTC. Complete variable domain (other parts from reference TRBV28 and TRBJ2-7): DVKVTQSSRYLVKRTGEKVFLECVQDMDHENMFWYRQDPGLGLRLIYFSYDVKMKEKGDIPEGYSVSREKKERFSLILESASTNQTSMYLCASSWTVSSYEQYFGPGTRLTVT.

On this clone: It may be a read error: a sequence one base away is much more abundant. Other DNA sequences in the sample encode the same CDR3. The chain joins TRBV6-5 to TRBJ2-2, with D unresolved. Germline CDR1 and CDR2: MNHEY and SVGAGI. The V end was cut by 0 bases, the J end by 4 bases, with 3 bases between. The CDR3 extends over 13 amino acids. The CDR3 DNA is TGTGCCAGCAGTTACTCGAGCACCGGGGAGCTGTTTTTT. It translates to CASSYSSTGELFF.

The genes are TRBV3-1 (or the pseudogene TRBV3-2) and TRBJ2-1; possibly TRBD2 for D (6 bases). CDR1 LGHDT and CDR2 YNNKEL come from the germline V gene (reference sequence). The V gene lost 1 base and the J gene lost 5 bases, with 12 bases spanning the gap. The CDR3 loop spans 15 amino acids. The CDR3 nucleotides read TGTGCCAGCAGCCAAGCGGGGGTGATAAACAATGAGCAGTTCTTC. Translated, it gives CASSQAGVINNEQFF.

This clone appeared a few times. The DNA of the CDR3 is TGTGCCAGCAGCTTCATCGGGACAGGGAACACTGAAGCTTTCTTT. Its translation: CASSFIGTGNTEAFF. The chain carries TRBV11-2 and TRBJ1-1; TRBD1 agrees at 8 bases. Germline-derived CDR1 and CDR2 are SGHAT and FQNNGV. This CDR3 spans 15 amino acids. V trimming: 3 bases; J trimming: 1 base; junction bases outside the gene matches: 4.

The V and J genes are TRBV18 and TRBJ1-1; 7 bases are shared with TRBD1. Germline V CDR1 and CDR2: KGHSH, LQKENI. This CDR3 region has 14 residues. Unmatched junction bases numbered 3, after V lost 4 bases and J lost 1 base. The CDR3 coding sequence is TGTGCCAGCTCACACAGGGGTAAGAACACTGAAGCTTTCTTT. Translating it yields CASSHRGKNTEAFF.

The chain recombines TRBV15 with TRBJ2-1; TRBD2 is a possible D gene (7 bases). The CDR3 length is 16 residues. Trimming left V 0 bases short and J 5 bases short, with 14 bases between. Germline values: CDR1 LNHNV, CDR2 YYDKDF (reference sequence). CDR3 loop: CATSRDLSGGHNEQFF. Written as DNA, the CDR3 is TGTGCCACCAGCAGAGATTTGTCGGGGGGCCACAATGAGCAGTTCTTC.

The chain uses TRBV27 and TRBJ2-1; 7 bases match TRBD1. Germline CDR1 MNHEY, CDR2 SMNVEV (reference sequence). J gave up 4 bases and V 6 bases, and 6 bases lay outside the gene matches. The CDR3 runs 14 residues. CDR3 residues: CASRQDRVYNEQFF. For the CDR3, the DNA is TGTGCCAGCAGACAAGACAGGGTATACAATGAGCAGTTCTTC.

The genes are TRBV6-5 and TRBJ2-7; 9 bases match TRBD1. Germline loops: CDR1 MNHEY, CDR2 SVGAGI. This CDR3 contains 15 residues. V shed 6 bases, J shed 1 base, and the junction held 7 bases outside the gene matches. The DNA of the CDR3 is TGTGCCAGCAGGACAACCGGGACAGGGTCCTACGAGCAGTACTTC. It translates to CASRTTGTGSYEQYF.

V gene TRBV5-4 combines with J gene TRBJ2-3, with 12 bases that match TRBD2. CDR3 length equals 15 residues. In germline, CDR1 is SGHNT, CDR2 YYREEE (reference sequence). The trim removed 9 bases at V and 2 bases at J, leaving 7 bases unmatched. CDR3 sequence: CATTTSGRTTDTQYF. The DNA for the CDR3 is TGTGCCACCACTACTAGCGGGAGGACCACAGATACGCAGTATTTT. The full variable domain, in which reference TRBV5-4 and TRBJ2-3 provide the parts outside the CDR3, is ETGVTQSPTHLIKTRGQQVTLRCSSQSGHNTVSWYQQALGQGPQFIFQYYREEENGRGNFPPRFSGLQFPNYSSELNVNALELDDSALYLCATTTSGRTTDTQYFGPGTRLTVL.

This clone was picked up a small number of times. This chain joins TRBV6-2 or TRBV6-3 and TRBJ1-1, with 9 bases that match TRBD1. V lost 5 bases and J lost 0; bases outside the gene matches: 13. The CDR3 loop spans 18 amino acids. CDR1 and CDR2 from the germline V gene are MNHEY and SVGEGT. The CDR3 reads CASSRLTGGSGMNTEAFF. In nucleotides, the CDR3 is TGTGCCAGCAGTCGCCTCACAGGGGGCAGTGGCATGAACACTGAAGCTTTCTTT.

The rearrangement links TRBV2 to TRBJ2-7, with 8 positions matching TRBD1. Germline CDR1 reads SNHLY; CDR2 reads FYNNEI. The CDR3 runs to 13 residues. J gave up 7 bases and V 7 bases, and 9 bases lay outside the gene matches. As DNA, the CDR3 is TGTGCCAGCATGGAGACAGGGGTGGGGGAGCAGTACTTC. Protein product: CASMETGVGEQYF.

V and J are TRBV6-4 and TRBJ2-2; possibly TRBD2 for D (6 bases). The germline V and J ends were trimmed by 4 bases and 5 bases, with 14 bases remaining between them. The CDR3 totals 15 residues. Germline lookup yields CDR1 MRHNA and CDR2 SNTAGT. CDR3 sequence reads: CASSVDGRDTGELFF. CDR3 sequence (DNA): TGTGCCAGCAGTGTCGACGGGAGAGATACCGGGGAGCTGTTTTTT.